Listed below are T cell receptor beta chains from one sample, sequenced in a study of T cell repertoires in cytomegalovirus infection. TCRdb reprocessed the reads via MiXCR and lists one record per CDR3 protein. The sample holds about 920,000 distinct CDR3 sequences, roughly a third seen once. These receptors' antigens are unknown. Source: cultured CD8+ T cells from PBMCs, taken from culture after CMV antigen stimulation. Receptors originate from a human donor in good health (CMV status not recorded). Some clones in this sample may be carry-over from other donors' samples. The CDR3 runs from the conserved cysteine through the conserved F or W. The order of the fields is J gene, clone size, V gene, D gene, CDR3 protein, CDR3 DNA. D genes are given only for firm matches. Expanded clones get a size class; other rows say once, few or many, or leave the size out.

J gene: TRBJ2-1
clone size: few
V gene: TRBV12-3/TRBV12-4
D gene: TRBD1
CDR3 protein: CASRSEDRANNEQFF
CDR3 DNA: TGTGCCAGCAGGTCGGAGGACAGGGCTAACAATGAGCAGTTCTTC

J gene: TRBJ2-2
clone size: NA
V gene: TRBV12-3/TRBV12-4
D gene: TRBD1
CDR3 protein: CASSSRGPDTGELFF
CDR3 DNA: TGTGCCAGCAGCTCAAGGGGGCCTGATACCGGGGAGCTGTTTTTT

J gene: TRBJ2-3
clone size: few
V gene: TRBV12-5
D gene: NA
CDR3 protein: CASGPLRESTDTQYF
CDR3 DNA: TGTGCTAGTGGACCCCTACGGGAGAGCACAGATACGCAGTATTTT

J gene: TRBJ2-1
clone size: few
V gene: TRBV7-9
D gene: TRBD2
CDR3 protein: CASSPIGLADYNEQFF
CDR3 DNA: TGTGCCAGCAGCCCGATCGGACTAGCGGACTACAATGAGCAGTTCTTC

J gene: TRBJ1-1
clone size: NA
V gene: TRBV7-6
D gene: NA
CDR3 protein: CASSPRVDTEAFF
CDR3 DNA: TGTGCCAGCAGCCCCAGGGTTGACACTGAAGCTTTCTTT

J gene: TRBJ2-2
clone size: few
V gene: TRBV14
D gene: NA
CDR3 protein: CASSQVLLEQTGELFF
CDR3 DNA: TGTGCCAGCAGCCAAGTACTCCTAGAGCAGACCGGGGAGCTGTTTTTT

J gene: TRBJ2-5
clone size: few
V gene: TRBV12-5
D gene: NA
CDR3 protein: CASGLGGEQETQYF
CDR3 DNA: TGTGCTAGTGGTTTAGGGGGGGAGCAAGAGACCCAGTACTTC

J gene: TRBJ2-7
clone size: few
V gene: TRBV7-6
D gene: TRBD1
CDR3 protein: CASSHRDRGLYEQYF
CDR3 DNA: TGTGCCAGCAGCCACAGGGACAGGGGGCTCTACGAGCAGTACTTC

J gene: TRBJ1-5
clone size: NA
V gene: TRBV6-9
D gene: NA
CDR3 protein: CASGGNREINQPQHF
CDR3 DNA: TGTGCCAGCGGCGGAAACAGGGAGATCAATCAGCCCCAGCATTTT

J gene: TRBJ1-2
clone size: NA
V gene: TRBV29-1
D gene: TRBD1
CDR3 protein: CSVAGGSSYGYTF
CDR3 DNA: TGCAGCGTTGCAGGGGGCTCTAGCTATGGCTACACCTTC

J gene: TRBJ2-1
clone size: NA
V gene: TRBV6-6
D gene: TRBD2
CDR3 protein: CASSYSTLAGDNEQFF
CDR3 DNA: TGTGCCAGCAGTTACTCGACTCTAGCGGGGGACAATGAGCAGTTCTTC

J gene: TRBJ2-7
clone size: few
V gene: TRBV6-1
D gene: NA
CDR3 protein: CASSELGTTYEQYF
CDR3 DNA: TGTGCCAGCAGTGAACTAGGGACCACATACGAGCAGTACTTC

J gene: TRBJ1-5
clone size: NA
V gene: TRBV28
D gene: TRBD1
CDR3 protein: CASNELTGNQPQHF
CDR3 DNA: TGTGCCAGCAATGAGCTGACAGGGAATCAGCCCCAGCATTTT

J gene: TRBJ2-1
clone size: NA
V gene: TRBV7-9
D gene: TRBD2
CDR3 protein: CASSFATSGYNEQFF
CDR3 DNA: TGTGCCAGCAGCTTCGCCACTAGCGGGTACAATGAGCAGTTCTTC

J gene: TRBJ1-6
clone size: NA
V gene: TRBV6-5
D gene: NA
CDR3 protein: CASSYRQGGSPLHF
CDR3 DNA: TGTGCCAGCAGTTATAGGCAGGGAGGCTCACCCCTCCACTTT

J gene: TRBJ2-6
clone size: few
V gene: TRBV10-3
D gene: NA
CDR3 protein: CAIRDSSGANVLTF
CDR3 DNA: TGTGCCATCAGGGACAGCTCTGGGGCCAACGTCCTGACTTTC

J gene: TRBJ2-7
clone size: NA
V gene: TRBV7-9
D gene: NA
CDR3 protein: CASSLDGGIEQYF
CDR3 DNA: TGTGCCAGCAGCTTAGATGGCGGGATTGAGCAGTACTTC

J gene: TRBJ1-1
clone size: many
V gene: TRBV7-9
D gene: NA
CDR3 protein: CASRSIAGSAGLMNTEAFF
CDR3 DNA: TGTGCCAGCAGATCTATTGCAGGGTCCGCCGGACTCATGAACACTGAAGCTTTCTTT

J gene: TRBJ2-1
clone size: few
V gene: TRBV5-6
D gene: TRBD1
CDR3 protein: CASSLAGQAYNEQFF
CDR3 DNA: TGTGCCAGCAGCTTGGCGGGACAGGCCTACAATGAGCAGTTCTTC

J gene: TRBJ2-3
clone size: NA
V gene: TRBV20-1
D gene: NA
CDR3 protein: CSARDKGSTDTQYF
CDR3 DNA: TGCAGTGCTAGAGATAAGGGAAGCACAGATACGCAGTATTTT

J gene: TRBJ1-3
clone size: NA
V gene: TRBV6-5
D gene: NA
CDR3 protein: CASSYSMDVGGYIGNTIYF
CDR3 DNA: TGTGCCAGCAGTTACTCGATGGACGTAGGGGGATACATTGGAAACACCATATATTTT

J gene: TRBJ2-3
clone size: NA
V gene: TRBV24-1
D gene: TRBD1
CDR3 protein: CATSGRTGGADTQYF
CDR3 DNA: TGTGCCACCAGTGGTAGGACAGGGGGGGCAGATACGCAGTATTTT

J gene: TRBJ2-5
clone size: few
V gene: TRBV6-6
D gene: TRBD2
CDR3 protein: CASSYELAGEETQYF
CDR3 DNA: TGTGCCAGCAGTTACGAACTAGCGGGAGAAGAGACCCAGTACTTC

J gene: TRBJ1-2
clone size: NA
V gene: TRBV7-9
D gene: TRBD1
CDR3 protein: CASSPSRDRGLYGYTF
CDR3 DNA: TGTGCCAGCAGCCCGAGCCGGGACAGGGGGTTGTATGGCTACACCTTC

J gene: TRBJ1-5
clone size: NA
V gene: TRBV12-3/TRBV12-4
D gene: NA
CDR3 protein: CASSSLIDSDQPQHF
CDR3 DNA: TGTGCCAGCAGTTCCTTGATAGACAGTGATCAGCCCCAGCATTTT

J gene: TRBJ1-2
clone size: many
V gene: TRBV7-9
D gene: TRBD1
CDR3 protein: CASSGPGQSIRGYTF
CDR3 DNA: TGTGCCAGCAGCGGCCCGGGACAGTCCATCCGGGGCTACACCTTC

J gene: TRBJ2-1
clone size: NA
V gene: TRBV4-3
D gene: TRBD2
CDR3 protein: CASSTSGGNKQHNEQFF
CDR3 DNA: TGCGCCAGCAGTACTAGCGGGGGGAATAAGCAGCACAATGAGCAGTTCTTC

J gene: TRBJ1-1
clone size: NA
V gene: TRBV6-4
D gene: NA
CDR3 protein: CASSEGVENTEAFF
CDR3 DNA: TGTGCCAGCAGTGAGGGGGTGGAGAACACTGAAGCTTTCTTT

J gene: TRBJ1-1
clone size: NA
V gene: TRBV28
D gene: NA
CDR3 protein: CASSPYYRATEAFF
CDR3 DNA: TGTGCCAGCAGTCCCTACTACAGGGCCACTGAAGCTTTCTTT